This TCR beta chain came from a study of blood T cell repertoires in COVID-19. Study background: Samples representing acute and convalescent COVID-19 were sourced from the United States, Italy and Spain.

Original methodology: Nucleated cell number was recorded as an estimate derived from reference gene primer amplification. Sequencing was performed with immunoSEQ multiplex PCR; in TCRdb, only in-frame clones are kept and a portion is missing. The V and J calls and clone size were taken over from that table, and D and trimming were inferred from the DNA. The sample shows around 310,000 clones, roughly 90% of them seen only once. The sequence was collected from a young woman with COVID-19, enrolled during active disease. Sequenced material: peripheral blood.

The CDR3 spells CASSHGTGADNEQFF. The CDR3 bases are TGCGCCAGCAGCCACGGGACAGGGGCTGACAATGAGCAGTTCTTC. The chain has TRBV5-1 and TRBJ2-1, with 10 bases fitting TRBD1. The CDR3 covers 15 residues. The germline V gene has CDR1 SGHRS and CDR2 YFSETQ. The V and J ends lost 4 bases and 5 bases, in that order; junction bases with no gene match: 6. The full variable domain, its missing parts supplied by reference TRBV5-1 and TRBJ2-1, is KAGVTQTPRYLIKTRGQQVTLSCSPISGHRSVSWYQQTPGQGLQFLFEYFSETQRNKGNFPGRFSGRQFSNSRSEMNVSTLELGDSALYLCASSHGTGADNEQFFGPGTRLTVL.